One sample yielded the 17 T cell receptor beta chains listed below, sequenced in a study of CD8 T cells in ankylosing spondylitis. In TCRdb, the 5' RACE reads were re-called with MiXCR into one record per CDR3 protein. The sample holds almost 250,000 distinct CDR3 sequences, roughly a third seen once. The source material was blood, either unsorted or a sorted T cell fraction (not recorded which). The receptors come from a male donor with ankylosing spondylitis or in good health (not recorded which).

The chain couples TRBV12-3 or TRBV12-4 to TRBJ2-7; D gene uncertain. The CDR3 runs 14 residues. Deletions cut 0 bases from V and 3 bases from J, with 9 bases between. The CDR3 DNA is TGTGCCAGCAGTTTAGCGCCGAACTTCTACGAGCAGTACTTC. Translating it yields CASSLAPNFYEQYF.

This clonotype turned up a few times. This chain joins TRBV20-1 and TRBJ2-3, with a weak D call TRBD1 (6 bases). Deletions cut 6 bases from V and 3 bases from J, with 13 bases between. The germline V gene has CDR1 DFQATT and CDR2 SNEGSKA (reference sequence). This CDR3 comprises 13 residues. CDR3 bases: TGCAGTGCCCGGACAGAAACGACAGATACGCAGTATTTT. It translates to CSARTETTDTQYF.

This clonotype was picked up a small number of times. This chain links TRBV5-1 with TRBJ2-1; TRBD1 or TRBD2 may be the D gene (5 bases each). With 0 bases removed from V and 5 bases from J, the gap between germline ends came to 12 bases. Germline CDR1 reads SGHRS; CDR2 reads YFSETQ. The CDR3 length is 15 residues. The CDR3 DNA follows: TGCGCCAGCAGCTTGGTCGGGACCGGTAACAATGAGCAGTTCTTC. Protein: CASSLVGTGNNEQFF.

This clonotype came up once. The rearrangement links TRBV11-2 to TRBJ2-3, with D perhaps TRBD2 (5 bases). CDR1 and CDR2 (germline): SGHAT, FQNNGV. Trimming took 3 bases from V and 1 from J, leaving 11 bases between them. The CDR3 loop spans 15 amino acids. The CDR3 reads CASSFSGLGTDTQYF. Written as DNA, the CDR3 is TGTGCCAGCAGCTTCTCCGGACTTGGCACAGATACGCAGTATTTT.

The chain combines TRBV7-6 with TRBJ1-1; no clear D gene. Trimming took off 5 bases at V and 1 base at J, with 11 bases between the two ends. The CDR3 consists of 14 residues. CDR1 and CDR2 (germline): SGHVS, FNYEAQ. The CDR3 nucleotides are TGTGCCAGCAGCCTTACCCCCAAGAACACTGAAGCTTTCTTT. Translating it yields CASSLTPKNTEAFF.

This clonotype was recorded many times. The chain couples TRBV20-1 to TRBJ2-1; D unresolved. The CDR3 length is 13 residues. Germline V gives CDR1 DFQATT, CDR2 SNEGSKA (reference sequence). Trimming took 6 bases from V and 0 from J, leaving 9 bases between them. The CDR3 region is CSAPSPSYNEQFF. The CDR3 DNA follows: TGCAGTGCCCCGTCCCCCTCCTACAATGAGCAGTTCTTC.

This clonotype has at least ten counts. The J gene is TRBJ2-3, the V gene TRBV29-1, with a weak D call TRBD2 (6 bases). Germline values: CDR1 SQVTM, CDR2 ANQGSEA. V was shortened by 2 bases and J by 0 bases, with 15 bases between the two germline ends. This CDR3 has 16 amino acids. The DNA of the CDR3 is TGCAGCGTTGAAAGGACCTTGGGACTTAGCACAGATACGCAGTATTTT. It encodes CSVERTLGLSTDTQYF.

This clonotype was detected once. The CDR3 region is CSARDKDRGLIGTGELFF. Written as DNA, the CDR3 is TGCAGTGCTAGAGACAAGGACAGGGGGCTTATTGGGACCGGGGAGCTGTTTTTT. The chain recombines TRBV20-1 with TRBJ2-2, with 11 bases matching TRBD1. V was clipped by 0 bases and J by 5 bases; unmatched bases: 11. Germline CDR1 and CDR2: DFQATT and SNEGSKA (reference sequence). There are 18 residues in the CDR3.

This sequence joins TRBV12-3 or TRBV12-4 and TRBJ1-2; possible D gene TRBD1, 5 bases. This CDR3 has 15 residues. Between the trimmed V and J ends, which lost 4 bases and 1 base, there was a span of 13 bases. CDR3 sequence: CASSSVRGVNYGYTF. CDR3 DNA sequence: TGTGCCAGCAGTTCGGTCCGAGGGGTTAACTATGGCTACACCTTC.

The genes are TRBV7-2 and TRBJ2-1; D is uncertain. This CDR3 comprises 15 residues. V shed 8 bases and J shed 4 bases, with 18 bases lying between them. CDR1 and CDR2 from the germline V gene are SGHTA and FQGNSA. CDR3 residues: CASAIISDGYNEQFF. The CDR3 nucleotides are TGTGCCAGCGCCATTATCTCCGACGGATACAATGAGCAGTTCTTC.

The chain joins TRBV20-1 to TRBJ2-5, with TRBD2 as a possible D gene (6 bases). Germline CDR1 is DFQATT and CDR2 is SNEGSKA (reference sequence). CDR3 length equals 14 residues. Trimming removed 0 bases from V and 5 bases from J, with 13 bases in between. This CDR3 reads CSARDEASVETQYF. The CDR3 DNA is TGCAGTGCTAGAGATGAGGCTAGCGTCGAGACCCAGTACTTC.

V and J are TRBV11-2 and TRBJ2-7; D may correspond to TRBD1 or TRBD2 (5 bases each). V lost 3 bases and J 2 bases, leaving 20 bases between the germline ends. The CDR3 contains 17 residues. Germline values: CDR1 SGHAT, CDR2 FQNNGV. CDR3: CASSLGTQGELPYEQYF. CDR3 bases: TGTGCCAGCAGCTTGGGAACTCAGGGAGAACTCCCCTACGAGCAGTACTTC.

This clonotype was counted between two and nine times. The rearrangement links TRBV29-1 to TRBJ2-1, with a tentative D call TRBD2 (5 bases). The V and J ends lost 3 bases and 7 bases respectively, with 10 bases between them. Germline assignment: CDR1 SQVTM and CDR2 ANQGSEA. The CDR3 has 12 amino acids. CDR3 DNA: TGCAGCGTTGAGGTCGGGGTTAATGAGCAGTTCTTC. It yields the protein CSVEVGVNEQFF.

The chain uses TRBV5-1 and TRBJ1-2, with 10 bases aligning to TRBD1. The CDR3 totals 19 residues. Germline V gene data show CDR1 as SGHRS and CDR2 as YFSETQ. Losses at the gene ends were 4 bases for V and 6 bases for J; bases not matched to a gene: 21. The CDR3 DNA reads as TGCGCCAGCAGCCTCCGGCGACAGGGGGCGCTTTCAGGGTCCGATGGCTACACCTTC. Translating gives CASSLRRQGALSGSDGYTF.

The V gene is TRBV20-1, the J gene TRBJ2-7; no definite D call. The CDR3 totals 13 residues. Trimming pared 0 bases from V and 3 bases from J, leaving 9 bases between. Germline V gene data show CDR1 as DFQATT and CDR2 as SNEGSKA (reference sequence). The chain's CDR3 is CSARDLNGYEQYF. CDR3 nucleotides: TGCAGTGCTAGAGATCTCAACGGCTACGAGCAGTACTTC.

The table lists this clonotype with a few counts. V and J are TRBV20-1 and TRBJ2-3; D is possibly TRBD2 (6 bases). Between the trimmed V and J ends, which lost 1 base and 2 bases, there was a span of 10 bases. Germline CDR1 reads DFQATT; CDR2 reads SNEGSKA (reference sequence). CDR3 length: 14 amino acids. The CDR3 DNA is TGCAGTGCTAGAGTCGGGGGTTACACAGATACGCAGTATTTT. This codes for CSARVGGYTDTQYF.

The chain carries TRBV7-2 and TRBJ2-3, with 8 bases identical to TRBD2. Trimming at V came to 1 base and at J to 7 bases, leaving 7 bases not matched to a gene. Germline loops: CDR1 SGHTA, CDR2 FQGNSA. The CDR3 runs 15 residues. Here the CDR3 DNA reads TGTGCCAGCAGCTTAGACGGGGGGGCCTTCTATACGCAGTATTTT. Translation: CASSLDGGAFYTQYF.